This TCR beta chain was profiled in a study of cytotoxic CD8 clonotypes in ibrutinib-treated CLL. The overall study: Investigators collected response samples after a median approximately twelve months of treatment, range 6 to 36.

Points from the study as a whole: Clonality increased with ibrutinib response but returned toward baseline at progression. Patients showed higher baseline clonality than age-matched healthy donors, and it tracked circulating CD8+ T-cell counts.

Regarding this clone: Antigen unknown.

Clones were sequenced by immunoSEQ multiplex PCR, and TCRdb holds only the in-frame ones, with some missing. The sample consists of about 200,000 clones, 72% of them appearing once. The source of around 2 micrograms of genomic DNA for TCR beta libraries was cryopreserved PBMCs. The CDR3 consists of 15 residues. CDR1 is LGHNA, CDR2 YSLEER, per germline. V shed 0 bases and J shed 1 base, with 7 bases lying between them. Sequencing was performed on PBMCs, taken after 24 months of ibrutinib treatment. The TCR sequence derives from a human donor with chronic lymphocytic leukemia. The chain uses TRBV4-3 and TRBJ2-4; D may be TRBD1 (6 bases). The DNA of the CDR3 is TGCGCCAGCAGCCAAGATGGACAGGCCAAAAACATTCAGTACTTC. Its protein is CASSQDGQAKNIQYF.